The source of this T cell receptor (beta chain) is a study of blood T cell repertoires in COVID-19. Study-wide context: Samples came from the United States, Italy and Spain, spanning acute and convalescent COVID-19. Nucleic acid was either cDNA or gDNA, and it came from T cells, B-cell-depleted T cells, or PBMCs.

Data came from immunoSEQ multiplex PCR; TCRdb stores just in-frame clones and leaves some out. The sample records more than 300,000 clones, approximately 89% being singletons. The CDR3 consists of 16 residues. The V gene end was trimmed by 0 bases and the J gene end by 3 bases; junction bases not matched to a gene: 1. Germline V gene data show CDR1 as SGHRS and CDR2 as YFSETQ. The sequenced material came from peripheral blood. This sequence originates from a woman aged 25 to 39 with COVID-19, enrolled during active disease. The chain joins TRBV5-1 to TRBJ2-5; TRBD2 matches at 14 bases. The CDR3 DNA sequence: TGCGCCAGCAGCTTGGGGGGACTAGCGGGAGAAGAGACCCAGTACTTC. Translated, it gives CASSLGGLAGEETQYF.